Presented here are 17 T cell receptor beta chains from one specimen sequenced in a study of blood T cells in healthy people across ages. Combining a sample-barcoded 5' primer with a J-beta primer mix, a second PCR ran for 7 to 11 cycles. TCRdb redid the calling of the 5' RACE reads with MiXCR, one entry per CDR3 protein. The sample consists of some 710,000 distinct CDR3 sequences, about 45% of them appearing once. The specimen sequenced was blood. The receptor source for this set is a man at least 80 years old in good health.

This clonotype was picked up a small number of times. The chain uses TRBV2 and TRBJ2-7; TRBD2 might be the D (6 bases). CDR3 size: 14 residues. V was pared by 4 bases and J by 5 bases, with 15 bases between. The germline gives CDR1 SNHLY, CDR2 FYNNEI. The CDR3 here is CASSVGGYADEQYF. Here the CDR3 DNA reads TGTGCCAGCAGTGTGGGGGGATACGCCGACGAGCAGTACTTC.

For the CDR3, the DNA is TGTGCCAGCAGTTACTCGGAAACAGATACGCAGTATTTT. This translates into CASSYSETDTQYF. This chain connects TRBV6-6 to TRBJ2-3; D gene unclear. V lost 0 bases, J lost 3 bases, and 4 bases lay in between. Germline CDR1 MNHNY, CDR2 SVGAGI (reference sequence). This CDR3 region has 13 residues.

This chain joins TRBV5-1 and TRBJ1-1, with 7 bases lining up with TRBD1. Germline V gene data show CDR1 as SGHRS and CDR2 as YFSETQ. The CDR3 sequence is 14 residues long. Trimming cost V 0 bases and J 4 bases; bases outside gene matches: 3. The CDR3 DNA reads TGCGCCAGCAGCTTGGTGGGGGACAGCACTGAAGCTTTCTTT. Its translation: CASSLVGDSTEAFF.

This clonotype has just a few counts. A much bigger clone sits one base away, suggesting this may be a read error. The rearrangement uses TRBV20-1 and TRBJ2-1; 8 bases match TRBD1. The DNA end lines up better with TRBJ2-7; the J call may be wrong. Germline CDR1 and CDR2: DFQATT and SNEGSKA (reference sequence). The length of the CDR3 is 15 residues. The CDR3 sequence is CSARADRGYYNEQYF. CDR3 DNA sequence: TGCAGTGCTAGGGCCGACAGGGGATACTACAATGAGCAGTACTTC.

This sequence joins TRBV7-2 and TRBJ2-3, with 10 positions matching TRBD2. This CDR3 is 15 amino acids long. The germline gives CDR1 SGHTA, CDR2 FQGNSA. The V gene end was trimmed by 5 bases and the J gene end by 4 bases; junction bases not matched to a gene: 6. CDR3 sequence: CASSNLAGEADTQYF. The CDR3 region has the DNA TGTGCCAGCAGCAACCTAGCGGGAGAGGCAGATACGCAGTATTTT.

The rearrangement joins TRBV12-3 or TRBV12-4 to TRBJ1-2, with D possibly matching TRBD1 (5 bases). Trimming took 0 bases from V and 5 from J, leaving 10 bases between them. CDR3 length: 14 residues. The CDR3 here is CASSLAGRPYGYTF. CDR3 bases: TGTGCCAGCAGTTTAGCGGGACGGCCTTATGGCTACACCTTC.

The chain recombines TRBV20-1 with TRBJ2-4; 9 nucleotides line up with TRBD1. This CDR3 contains 13 residues. The germline V gene encodes CDR1 DFQATT and CDR2 SNEGSKA (reference sequence). V was pared by 6 bases and J by 6 bases, with 6 bases of the junction left unmatched. CDR3 protein: CSAATGGGNIQYF. The CDR3 DNA sequence: TGCAGTGCCGCGACAGGGGGAGGAAACATTCAGTACTTC.

The rearrangement uses TRBV29-1 and TRBJ2-7, with a weak D call TRBD2 (6 bases). The CDR3 has 13 residues. The V end lost 3 bases, the J end lost 7 bases, and 16 bases lay between the germline ends. CDR1 SQVTM and CDR2 ANQGSEA come from the germline V gene. CDR3 region: CSVDLRGGGEQYF. Here the CDR3 DNA reads TGCAGCGTTGATCTCCGGGGAGGTGGTGAGCAGTACTTC.

The V call is TRBV20-1, the J call TRBJ2-7; either TRBD1 or TRBD2 may supply D (6 bases each). The CDR3 length is 12 residues. The germline gives CDR1 DFQATT, CDR2 SNEGSKA (reference sequence). V lost 6 bases, J lost 3 bases, and 12 bases lay in between. This chain's CDR3 is CSAGGFNYEQYF. The CDR3 nucleotides read TGCAGTGCCGGGGGCTTCAACTACGAGCAGTACTTC.

This chain connects TRBV13 to TRBJ1-1; no clear D gene. V shed 6 bases and J shed 5 bases, with 16 bases lying between them. This CDR3 spans 14 amino acids. CDR1 and CDR2 from the germline V gene are PRHDT and FYEKMQ (reference sequence). The CDR3, as DNA: TGTGCCAGCAGTGATACGGGGATGAGGACTGAAGCTTTCTTT. Translated, it gives CASSDTGMRTEAFF.

This clonotype was recorded only once. This may be a read error, as it is one base from a much larger clone. The rearrangement links TRBV29-1 to TRBJ2-4; D possibly corresponds to TRBD2 (6 bases). Germline CDR1 is SQVTM and CDR2 is ANQGSEA. CDR3 length: 14 amino acids. Trimming stripped 3 bases from V and 0 bases from J, with 9 bases between. CDR3 DNA sequence: TGCAGCGTTGAGGGCGGGAAAGCCAAAAACATTCAGTACTTC. The encoded protein is CSVEGGKAKNIQYF. Supplemented by reference TRBV29-1 and TRBJ2-4, the full variable domain reads SAVISQKPSRDICQRGTSLTIQCQVDSQVTMMFWYRQQPGQSLTLIATANQGSEATYESGFVIDKFPISRPNLTFSTLTVSNMSPEDSSIYLCSVEGGKAKNIQYFGAGTRLSVL.

This clonotype was observed a handful of times. This chain uses TRBV3-1 with TRBJ2-7; the match to TRBD2 covers 14 bases. The length of the CDR3 is 21 residues. Germline V gene lookup returns CDR1 LGHDT and CDR2 YNNKEL (reference sequence). Germline trimming cut 0 bases from V and 2 bases from J; bases unmatched to any gene: 15. The CDR3 DNA follows: TGTGCCAGCAGCCAAGATCGAGGGGGGACTAGCGGGAGTTCAGAACCCTACGAGCAGTACTTC. Translated, it gives CASSQDRGGTSGSSEPYEQYF.

This clonotype has ten or more counts. The chain joins TRBV12-3 or TRBV12-4 to TRBJ2-7; 11 bases line up with TRBD1. CDR3 length: 15 residues. Trimming cost V 6 bases and J 4 bases; bases outside gene matches: 8. As DNA, the CDR3 is TGTGCCAGCAGCCGGCCTGGGACAGGGGGATACGAGCAGTACTTC. Translating it yields CASSRPGTGGYEQYF.

The chain is built from TRBV14 and TRBJ2-5, with 11 bases fitting TRBD2. CDR1 is SGHDN and CDR2 is FVKESK in the germline V gene. The CDR3 covers 17 residues. Losses at the gene ends were 4 bases for V and 4 bases for J; bases not matched to a gene: 11. CDR3 protein: CASSPQDVAGGPETQYF. The CDR3 DNA reads TGTGCCAGCAGCCCCCAAGACGTAGCGGGGGGGCCAGAGACCCAGTACTTC.

V usage is TRBV24-1 and J usage is TRBJ1-1, with D hard to call. V was shortened by 5 bases and J by 3 bases, with 9 bases between the two germline ends. The CDR3 is 13 residues long. Per the germline V gene, CDR1 is KGHDR and CDR2 is SFDVKD. CDR3 protein: CATSAKGYTEAFF. CDR3 coding DNA: TGTGCCACCAGTGCTAAAGGTTACACTGAAGCTTTCTTT.

This clonotype was seen a handful of times. At one of its ends the junction is not consistent with the germline gene, which may arise from a read error. The gene calls are TRBV28 and TRBJ2-6; D gene uncertain. The germline V gene has CDR1 MDHEN and CDR2 SYDVKM. This CDR3 is 14 amino acids long. The CDR3 nucleotides read TGTGTCAGCAGCCTACACTCTGGGGCCAACGTCCTGACTTTC. Its translation: CVSSLHSGANVLTF.

The chain links TRBV29-1 to TRBJ2-1, with D perhaps TRBD1 (6 bases). The CDR3 contains 13 residues. Trimming took off 8 bases at V and 0 bases at J, with 11 bases between the two ends. Germline loops: CDR1 SQVTM, CDR2 ANQGSEA. DNA of the CDR3: TGCAGCATAAGACAGGTCTCCTACAATGAGCAGTTCTTC. Encoded protein: CSIRQVSYNEQFF.